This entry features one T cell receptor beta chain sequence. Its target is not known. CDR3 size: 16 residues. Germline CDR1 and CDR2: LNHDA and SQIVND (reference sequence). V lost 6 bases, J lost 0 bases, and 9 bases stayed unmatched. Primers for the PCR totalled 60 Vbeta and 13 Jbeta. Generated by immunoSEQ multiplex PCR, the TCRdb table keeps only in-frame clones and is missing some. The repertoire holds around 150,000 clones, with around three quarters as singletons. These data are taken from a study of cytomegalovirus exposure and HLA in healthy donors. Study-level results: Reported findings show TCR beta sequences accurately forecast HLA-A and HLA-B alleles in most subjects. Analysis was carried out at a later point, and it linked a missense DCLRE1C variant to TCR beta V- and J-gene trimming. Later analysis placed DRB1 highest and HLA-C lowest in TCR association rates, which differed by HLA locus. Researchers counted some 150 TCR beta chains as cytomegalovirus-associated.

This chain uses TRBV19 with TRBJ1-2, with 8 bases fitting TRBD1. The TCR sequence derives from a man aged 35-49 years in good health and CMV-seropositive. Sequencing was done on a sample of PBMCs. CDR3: CASRPRGTGTNYGYTF. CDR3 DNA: TGTGCCAGTAGACCTCGAGGGACAGGCACTAACTATGGCTACACCTTC.